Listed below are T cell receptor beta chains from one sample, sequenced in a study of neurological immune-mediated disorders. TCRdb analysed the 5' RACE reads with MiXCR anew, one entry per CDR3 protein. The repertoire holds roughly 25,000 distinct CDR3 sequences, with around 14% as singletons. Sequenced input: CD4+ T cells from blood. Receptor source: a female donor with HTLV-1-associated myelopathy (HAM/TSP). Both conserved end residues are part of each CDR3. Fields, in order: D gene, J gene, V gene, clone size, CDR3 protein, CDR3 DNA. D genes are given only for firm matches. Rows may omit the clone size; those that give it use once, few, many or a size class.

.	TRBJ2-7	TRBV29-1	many	CSAARGPDYEQYF	TGCAGCGCTGCGCGGGGTCCAGACTACGAGCAGTACTTC
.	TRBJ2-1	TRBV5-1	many	CASSVTTTWNNEQFF	TGCGCCAGCAGCGTCACAACGACCTGGAACAATGAGCAGTTCTTC
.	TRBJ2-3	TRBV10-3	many	CAISDRERDTQYF	TGTGCCATCAGTGACAGGGAGAGAGATACGCAGTATTTT
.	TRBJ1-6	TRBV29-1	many	CSVEETGLYNSPLHF	TGCAGCGTTGAGGAGACCGGTCTCTATAATTCACCCCTCCACTTT
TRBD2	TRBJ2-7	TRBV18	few	CASSPPYEREGRYF	TGTGCCAGCTCACCACCGTATGAGCGGGAGGGTCGGTACTTC
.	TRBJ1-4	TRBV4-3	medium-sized	CASSQEQGSGPGLKLFF	TGCGCCAGCAGCCAAGAACAGGGCTCGGGGCCAGGCCTAAAACTGTTTTTT
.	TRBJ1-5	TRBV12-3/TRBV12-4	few	CSSSLRGGNQPQHF	TGTTCTAGCAGTTTACGAGGAGGCAATCAGCCCCAGCATTTT
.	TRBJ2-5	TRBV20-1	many	CSAAQGAIGETQYF	TGCAGTGCGGCACAAGGGGCGATTGGAGAGACCCAGTACTTC
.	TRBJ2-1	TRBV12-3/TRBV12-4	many	CASSLAGRGAYNEQFF	TGTGCCAGCAGTTTGGCGGGAAGGGGCGCCTACAATGAGCAGTTCTTC
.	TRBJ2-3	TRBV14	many	CASSQGIAEGDTQYF	TGTGCCAGCAGCCAGGGCATAGCGGAGGGAGATACGCAGTATTTT
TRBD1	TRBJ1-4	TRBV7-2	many	CASKETTGTGGPMFF	TGTGCCAGCAAGGAAACGACAGGGACCGGGGGGCCCATGTTTTTT
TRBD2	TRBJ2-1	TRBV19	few	CASSISGSSYNEQFF	TGTGCCAGTAGTATTAGCGGGAGCTCCTACAATGAGCAGTTCTTC
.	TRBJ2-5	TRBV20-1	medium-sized	CSAIGNQETQYF	TGCAGTGCTATTGGGAACCAAGAGACCCAGTACTTC
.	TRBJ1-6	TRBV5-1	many	CASSLGLGGNSPLHF	TGCGCCAGCAGCTTGGGACTCGGAGGCAATTCACCCCTCCACTTT
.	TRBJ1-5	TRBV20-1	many	CSAWTGNQPQHF	TGCAGTGCTTGGACGGGGAATCAGCCCCAGCATTTT
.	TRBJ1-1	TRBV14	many	CASSPSLYTEAFF	TGTGCCAGCAGCCCCTCTCTCTACACTGAAGCTTTCTTT
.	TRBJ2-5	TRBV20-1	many	CSARRGHRGETQYF	TGCAGTGCTAGACGGGGACACCGGGGTGAGACCCAGTACTTC
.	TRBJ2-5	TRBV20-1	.	CSATPRIAPDGTQYF	TGCAGTGCTACCCCGAGAATAGCGCCGGATGGGACCCAGTACTTC
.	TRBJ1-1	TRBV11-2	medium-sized	CASSLASMNTEAFF	TGTGCCAGCAGCTTAGCTTCTATGAACACTGAAGCTTTCTTT
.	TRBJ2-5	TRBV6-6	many	CASSYSGGRGETQYF	TGTGCCAGCAGTTACTCGGGCGGCAGGGGCGAGACCCAGTACTTC
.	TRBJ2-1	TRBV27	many	CASSSIPLDRSYNEQFF	TGTGCCAGCAGTTCTATCCCGCTGGACCGTAGTTACAATGAGCAGTTCTTC
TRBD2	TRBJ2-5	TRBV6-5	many	CASSYSRFGGRQETQYF	TGTGCCAGCAGTTACTCGAGATTCGGGGGGAGACAAGAGACCCAGTACTTC
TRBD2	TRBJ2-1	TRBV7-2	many	CASSLRSGGAGNEQFF	TGTGCCAGCAGCTTAAGAAGCGGGGGGGCGGGCAATGAGCAGTTCTTC
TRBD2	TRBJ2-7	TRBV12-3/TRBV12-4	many	CASRSLTRGRAHEQYF	TGTGCCAGCAGATCCCTCACAAGAGGGAGGGCCCATGAGCAGTACTTC
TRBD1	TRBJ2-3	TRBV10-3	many	CAISEDRGTDTQYF	TGTGCCATCAGTGAGGACAGGGGCACAGATACGCAGTATTTT
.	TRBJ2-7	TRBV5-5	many	CASSLAQEQYF	TGTGCCAGCAGCTTGGCACAGGAGCAGTACTTC
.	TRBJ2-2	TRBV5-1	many	CASSLGDPGELFF	TGCGCCAGCAGCCTAGGGGATCCCGGAGAGCTGTTTTTT
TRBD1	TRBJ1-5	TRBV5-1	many	CASSPTGEGNQPQHF	TGCGCCAGCAGCCCCACAGGGGAGGGCAATCAGCCCCAGCATTTT
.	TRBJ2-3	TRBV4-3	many	CASSQDASLTDTQYF	TGCGCCAGCAGCCAAGATGCCAGTCTTACAGATACGCAGTATTTT
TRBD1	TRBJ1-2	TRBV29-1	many	CSVEATGANYGYTF	TGCAGCGTTGAAGCGACAGGGGCTAACTATGGCTACACCTTC
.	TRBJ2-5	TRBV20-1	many	CSVGLETQYF	TGCAGTGTAGGTTTGGAGACCCAGTACTTC
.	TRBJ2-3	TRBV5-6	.	CASSFYICSARDLAGGPDTQYF	.
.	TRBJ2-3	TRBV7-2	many	CASSFIGVATDTQYF	TGTGCCAGCAGCTTCATAGGGGTCGCCACAGATACGCAGTATTTT
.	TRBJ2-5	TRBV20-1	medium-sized	CSARVDLQETQYF	TGCAGTGCTAGAGTGGACTTACAAGAGACCCAGTACTTC
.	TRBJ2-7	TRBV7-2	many	CASSPRRVGYEQYF	TGTGCCAGCAGCCCACGGCGGGTGGGCTACGAGCAGTACTTC
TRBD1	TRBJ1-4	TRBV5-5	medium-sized	CASSSPGQGLEKLFF	TGTGCCAGCAGCTCTCCGGGACAGGGATTAGAAAAACTGTTTTTT
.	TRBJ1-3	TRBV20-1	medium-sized	CSARTSGNTIYF	TGCAGTGCTAGAACTTCTGGAAACACCATATATTTT
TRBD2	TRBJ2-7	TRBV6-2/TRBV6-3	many	CASSYRRMRGDSYEQYF	TGTGCCAGCAGTTATAGACGAATGCGGGGGGACTCCTACGAGCAGTACTTC
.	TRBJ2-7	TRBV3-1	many	CASSPRLGGYEQYF	TGTGCCAGCAGCCCTCGGCTAGGGGGCTACGAGCAGTACTTC
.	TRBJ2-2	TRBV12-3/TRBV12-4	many	CASSQRASPPRGELFF	TGTGCCAGCAGCCAACGGGCCTCCCCCCCCCGCGGGGAGCTGTTTTTT
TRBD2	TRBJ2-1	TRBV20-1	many	CSARETSGVETYNEQFF	TGCAGTGCTAGAGAAACTAGCGGGGTTGAAACCTACAATGAGCAGTTCTTC
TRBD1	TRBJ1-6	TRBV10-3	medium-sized	CAITLDREHSPLHF	TGTGCCATCACCCTGGACAGGGAGCATTCACCCCTCCACTTT
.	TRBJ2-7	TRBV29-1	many	CSVGGFSYEQYF	TGCAGCGTTGGCGGTTTCTCCTACGAGCAGTACTTC
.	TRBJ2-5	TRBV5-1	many	CASSLAVSGDRWGETQYF	TGCGCCAGCAGCTTGGCCGTGTCGGGGGACCGCTGGGGGGAGACCCAGTACTTC
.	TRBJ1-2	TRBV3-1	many	CASSQRTGNYGYTF	TGTGCCAGCAGCCAACGGACTGGAAACTATGGCTACACCTTC
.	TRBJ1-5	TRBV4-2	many	CASSQRNSQPQHF	TGTGCCAGCAGCCAGCGAAATTCGCAGCCCCAGCATTTT
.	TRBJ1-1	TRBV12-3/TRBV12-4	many	CASSRRGTMNTEAFF	TGTGCCAGCAGCCGGCGGGGGACCATGAACACTGAAGCTTTCTTT
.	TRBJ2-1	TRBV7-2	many	CASSSQRSYNEQFF	TGTGCCAGCAGCTCCCAACGGTCTTACAATGAGCAGTTCTTC
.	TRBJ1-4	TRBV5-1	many	CASSLSGATNEKLFF	TGCGCCAGCAGCTTATCTGGGGCAACTAATGAAAAACTGTTTTTT
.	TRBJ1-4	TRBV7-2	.	CASSRGGRRSEKLFF	TGTGCCAGCAGCCGCGGCGGCAGGCGGTCAGAAAAACTGTTTTTT
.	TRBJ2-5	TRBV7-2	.	CASRLVGGRGYGTQYF	TGTGCAAGCAGATTGGTGGGGGGCCGGGGGTACGGGACCCAGTACTTC
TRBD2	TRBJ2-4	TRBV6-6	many	CASSYSLAGGPKNIQYF	TGTGCCAGCAGTTACTCTTTAGCGGGGGGGCCCAAAAACATTCAGTACTTC
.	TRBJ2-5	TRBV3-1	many	CASSQEDRRGTQYF	TGTGCCAGCAGCCAAGAGGACAGGAGGGGGACCCAGTACTTC
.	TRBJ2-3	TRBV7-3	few	CASSLAGPADTQYF	TGTGCCAGCAGCTTGGCGGGGCCGGCAGATACGCAGTATTTT
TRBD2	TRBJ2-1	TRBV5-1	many	CASSLGLAGGVAKFF	TGCGCCAGCAGCTTGGGACTAGCGGGAGGGGTAGCAAAGTTCTTC